The T cell receptor (beta chain) under discussion was sequenced for a study of shared clonotypes between healthy human individuals. Overall study: Sampling drew on donors who were a couple of women and a few men aged 18 to 49. Three plates each covered CD4 naive and memory; CD8 naive two, CD8 memory one. General observations from the study: Memory subsets generally showed smaller estimated richness than naive subsets did. Shared across several donors were around 4.7% of the naive CD4 clonotypes.

Using immunoSEQ multiplex PCR, the repertoire was profiled, and TCRdb retains in-frame clones only, with some absent. This sample has about 2.3 million clones, with just over 90% found just once. V lost 3 bases to trimming and J lost 2 bases, with 20 bases between them. CDR3 length equals 17 residues. The germline gives CDR1 SGDLS, CDR2 YYNGEE. To note about this clone: Antigen unknown.

This clonotype was obtained from a man aged 18-30 years in good health. Some clones in this sample may be carry-over from other donors' samples. Sequencing was performed on naive CD4+ T cells from PBMCs. Subset specified: CD45RA+ positively selected. This rearrangement joins TRBV9 to TRBJ2-5; D might be TRBD2 (5 bases). CDR3 amino acids: CASSATVRGLKQETQYF. The CDR3 nucleotides read TGTGCCAGCAGCGCTACGGTACGAGGGCTAAAGCAAGAGACCCAGTACTTC.